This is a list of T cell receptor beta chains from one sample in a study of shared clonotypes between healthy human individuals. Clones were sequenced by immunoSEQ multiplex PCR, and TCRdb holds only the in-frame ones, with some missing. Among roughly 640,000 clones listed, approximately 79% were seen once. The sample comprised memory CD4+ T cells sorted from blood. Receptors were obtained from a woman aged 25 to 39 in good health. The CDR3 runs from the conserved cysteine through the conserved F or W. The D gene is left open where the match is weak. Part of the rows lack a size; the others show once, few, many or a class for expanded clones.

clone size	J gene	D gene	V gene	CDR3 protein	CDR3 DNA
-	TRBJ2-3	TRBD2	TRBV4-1	CASSQDRASGRVQRQYF	TGCGCCAGCAGCCAAGATAGGGCTAGCGGGAGGGTTCAGCGACAGTATTTT
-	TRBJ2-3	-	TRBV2	CASSATTMMDTQYF	TGTGCCAGCAGTGCGACAACGATGATGGATACGCAGTATTTT
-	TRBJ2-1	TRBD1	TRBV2	CASSDGTVIYNEQFF	TGTGCCAGCAGTGACGGGACAGTGATTTACAATGAGCAGTTCTTC
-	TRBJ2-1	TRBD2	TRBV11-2	CASSLEAGRGSEQFF	TGTGCCAGCAGCTTAGAGGCCGGGAGGGGGAGTGAGCAGTTCTTC
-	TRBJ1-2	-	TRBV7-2	CASSLFWSNHGYTF	TGTGCCAGCAGCTTATTTTGGTCAAACCATGGCTACACCTTC
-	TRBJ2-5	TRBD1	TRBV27	CASSPSDRVGETQYF	TGTGCCAGCAGTCCCTCTGACAGGGTGGGGGAGACCCAGTACTTC
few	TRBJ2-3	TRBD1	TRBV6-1	CASSELGQSTDTQYF	TGTGCCAGCAGTGAGCTGGGACAGAGCACAGATACGCAGTATTTT
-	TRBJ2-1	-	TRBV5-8	CASSLASLNEQFF	TGTGCCAGCAGCTTGGCGTCTTTGAATGAGCAGTTCTTC
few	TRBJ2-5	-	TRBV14	CASSQVSETQYF	TGTGCCAGCAGCCAAGTCTCGGAGACCCAGTACTTC
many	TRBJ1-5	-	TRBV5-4	CASSVQGNGNQPQHF	TGTGCCAGCAGCGTACAGGGAAACGGCAATCAGCCCCAGCATTTT
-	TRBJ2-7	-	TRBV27	CASSRTGNYEQYF	TGTGCCAGCAGCCGGACGGGGAATTACGAGCAGTACTTC
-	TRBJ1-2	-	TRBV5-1	CASSLVGAYGYTF	TGCGCCAGCAGCTTGGTCGGAGCCTATGGCTACACCTTC
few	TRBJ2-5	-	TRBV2	CASSVGQGGETQYF	TGTGCCAGCAGTGTGGGACAAGGCGGGGAGACCCAGTACTTC
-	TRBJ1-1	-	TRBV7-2	CASSSTFRGRNTEAFF	TGTGCCAGCAGCTCTACGTTTCGGGGGCGGAACACTGAAGCTTTCTTT
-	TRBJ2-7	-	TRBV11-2	CASSPLTSYEQYF	TGTGCCAGCAGCCCGCTTACCTCCTACGAGCAGTACTTC
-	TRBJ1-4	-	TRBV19	CASSTPGSANEKLFF	TGTGCCAGTAGTACCCCAGGTTCCGCTAATGAAAAACTGTTTTTT
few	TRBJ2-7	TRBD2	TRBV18	CASSTGLATIEQYF	TGTGCCAGCTCGACGGGACTAGCAACGATTGAGCAGTACTTC
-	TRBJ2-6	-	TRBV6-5	CASARESGANVLTF	TGTGCCAGCGCCAGGGAGTCTGGGGCCAACGTCCTGACTTTC
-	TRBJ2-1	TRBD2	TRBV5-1	CASSIQTSGVNEQFF	TGCGCCAGCAGCATCCAGACTAGCGGGGTCAATGAGCAGTTCTTC
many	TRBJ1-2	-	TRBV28	CASSFAGTTYGYTF	TGTGCCAGCAGTTTCGCCGGGACCACCTATGGCTACACCTTC
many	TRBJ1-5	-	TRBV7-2	CASSRDALSNQPQHF	TGTGCCAGCAGCCGGGACGCGCTTAGCAATCAGCCCCAGCATTTT
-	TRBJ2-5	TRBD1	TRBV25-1	CASSEGGQGGSQETQYF	TGTGCCAGCAGTGAGGGGGGACAGGGAGGGAGTCAAGAGACCCAGTACTTC
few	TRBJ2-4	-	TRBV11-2	CASSLDEKDIQYF	TGTGCCAGCAGCTTAGATGAGAAGGACATTCAGTACTTC
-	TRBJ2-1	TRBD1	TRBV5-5	CASSLRQGMVSEQFF	TGTGCCAGCAGCCTCCGACAGGGGATGGTTAGTGAGCAGTTCTTC
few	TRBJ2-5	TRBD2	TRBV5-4	CASSLVVAAGGRRETQYF	TGTGCCAGCAGCTTGGTGGTGGCGGCGGGAGGGCGACGAGAGACCCAGTACTTC
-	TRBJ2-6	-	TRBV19	CASSMDGLFSGANVLTF	TGTGCCAGTAGTATGGATGGCCTTTTCTCTGGGGCCAACGTCCTGACTTTC
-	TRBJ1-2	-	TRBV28	CATVRAAYGYTF	TGTGCCACCGTGAGGGCCGCTTATGGCTACACCTTC